This T cell receptor beta chain originates from a study of blood T cell repertoires in COVID-19. Germline CDR1 reads KGHSH; CDR2 reads LQKENI. The CDR3 runs to 14 residues. V was shortened by 4 bases and J by 4 bases, with 11 bases between the two germline ends. The method was immunoSEQ multiplex PCR; TCRdb's version includes in-frame clones alone and lacks a portion of them. The data show about 64,000 clones, more than 75% seen once. The chain recombines TRBV18 with TRBJ2-1; D uncertain. The source of this sequence is a man aged 55 to 69 with COVID-19, enrolled during active disease. The sequenced material came from peripheral blood. The CDR3 nucleotides read TGTGCCAGCTCACGGAGTAGGTCGTACAATGAGCAGTTCTTC. Residues: CASSRSRSYNEQFF. Full variable domain (outside the CDR3, taken from reference TRBV18 and TRBJ2-1): NAGVMQNPRHLVRRRGQEARLRCSPMKGHSHVYWYRQLPEEGLKFMVYLQKENIIDESGMPKERFSAEFPKEGPSILRIQQVVRGDSAAYFCASSRSRSYNEQFFGPGTRLTVL.